This TCR beta chain stems from a study of control samples from healthy donors and cancer patients. Repertoires were generated with immunoSEQ multiplex PCR, while TCRdb's copy carries only in-frame clones and drops some. The profile shows 150,000 to 200,000 clones, around 90% of them singletons. The V and J ends lost 6 bases and 3 bases, in that order; junction bases with no gene match: 6. Germline assignment: CDR1 MDHEN and CDR2 SYDVKM. The CDR3 is 16 amino acids. This sequence joins TRBV28 and TRBJ2-3, with TRBD2 matching over 13 bases. Sequencing was carried out using blood. The clonotype comes from a woman aged 25 to 39 in good health. The CDR3 DNA reads as TGTGCCAGCAGCCGGACTAGCGGGAGAGGAACAGATACGCAGTATTTT. Amino acid sequence: CASSRTSGRGTDTQYF.